This T cell receptor (beta chain) was documented in a study of response to subunit inactivated influenza vaccine. V was shortened by 1 base and J by 7 bases, with 10 bases between the two germline ends. The CDR3 length is 14 residues. This clonotype was found a few times. TCRdb independently ran MiXCR on the RT-PCR reads; one entry per CDR3 protein. Found here are more than 450,000 distinct CDR3 sequences, roughly 10% of them singletons; the top ten hold approximately 11%. A further study also used this sample, focusing on T cells expressing NK-cell markers. As that study records: Template switching by 5'RACE with UMIs generated the TCR beta cDNA. Dominant NKG2C+ clonotypes made up about 1.0-7.0% of CD8+ T cells in about six donors.

The chain recombines TRBV12-3 or TRBV12-4 with TRBJ2-2; D remains unclear. This clonotype was obtained from a man over 45 who received an inactivated influenza vaccine. This material consisted of PBMCs from blood, taken on the day of vaccination. In DNA, the CDR3 is TGTGCCAGCAGTTTAGGGGATCTTCTCGGGGAGCTGTTTTTT. This gives the protein CASSLGDLLGELFF.